Listed here are 13 T cell receptor beta chains from one sample, sequenced in a study of vaccination effects on CD4 cells after COVID-19. Method: immunoSEQ multiplex PCR; TCRdb's copy keeps in-frame clones and lacks some. The profile shows 60,000 to 70,000 clones, roughly four fifths of them singletons. Sequencing in the ViraFEST assay came after antigen-specific CD4+ T cells had been expanded with viral peptide pools, which were used to stimulate PBMC. Isolating CD4+ T cells followed less than 11 days of culture. These receptors have no identified antigens. The input for sequencing was CD4+ T cells from PBMCs cultured with HCoV-229E spike peptides, taken before COVID-19 vaccination. These receptors came from a human donor who received a COVID-19 vaccine.

The chain uses TRBV5-1 and TRBJ2-3, with 11 bases that match TRBD1. V was clipped by 5 bases and J by 5 bases; unmatched bases: 4. Germline values: CDR1 SGHRS, CDR2 YFSETQ. CDR3 length: 14 residues. CDR3 in amino acids: CASSSGTGGDTQYF. CDR3 bases: TGCGCCAGCAGTTCCGGGACAGGGGGAGATACGCAGTATTTT.

The V gene is TRBV6-1, the J gene TRBJ2-7; D is undetermined. This CDR3 is 15 amino acids long. CDR1 is MNHNS and CDR2 is SASEGT in the germline V gene. Trimming left V 1 base short and J 7 bases short, with 17 bases between. Here the CDR3 DNA reads TGTGCCAGCAGTGAAGACCTCGGTCCCTTGAGGGAGCAGTACGTC. As protein: CASSEDLGPLREQYV.

The chain links TRBV18 to TRBJ2-7; 9 bases are a match to TRBD1. V was pared by 4 bases and J by 5 bases, with 9 bases of the junction left unmatched. The germline V gene encodes CDR1 KGHSH and CDR2 LQKENI. The CDR3 is made up of 15 amino acids. CDR3 in amino acids: CASSRDRGVTNEQYV. CDR3 DNA sequence: TGTGCCAGCTCACGTGACAGGGGGGTTACGAACGAGCAGTACGTC.

The chain recombines TRBV5-6 with TRBJ2-7; D possibly uses TRBD1 or TRBD2 (6 bases each). The CDR3 totals 14 residues. With 7 bases removed from V and 6 bases from J, the gap between germline ends came to 20 bases. Germline V lookup: CDR1 SGHDT, CDR2 YYEEEE. The CDR3 sequence is CASEVLGGGVEQYV. CDR3 sequence (DNA): TGTGCCAGCGAGGTACTAGGGGGAGGTGTCGAGCAGTACGTC.

This chain joins TRBV9 and TRBJ1-4; D might be TRBD1 (5 bases). The CDR3 totals 13 residues. Trimming took off 3 bases at V and 4 bases at J, with 7 bases between the two ends. Germline CDR1 and CDR2: SGDLS and YYNGEE. CDR3 bases: TGTGCCAGCAGCGGACAGCTTAATGAAAAACTGTTTTTT. This codes for CASSGQLNEKLFF. The entire variable domain, with the rest obtained from reference TRBV9 and TRBJ1-4, is as follows: DSGVTQTPKHLITATGQRVTLRCSPRSGDLSVYWYQQSLDQGLQFLIQYYNGEERAKGNILERFSAQQFPDLHSELNLSSLELGDSALYFCASSGQLNEKLFFGSGTQLSVL.

This chain joins TRBV10-3 and TRBJ2-3; D is perhaps TRBD2 (5 bases). The V and J ends lost 3 bases and 2 bases respectively, with 12 bases between them. Germline lookup yields CDR1 ENHRY and CDR2 SYGVKD. This CDR3 contains 15 residues. In DNA form, the CDR3 reads TGTGCCATCAGTGACCCTACCGGGGACACAGATACGCAGTATTTT. As protein: CAISDPTGDTDTQYF.

The CDR3 loop is CASSLGATGTLYNEQFF. CDR3 in DNA: TGCGCCAGCAGCCTAGGAGCGACAGGGACCCTTTACAATGAGCAGTTCTTC. V gene TRBV5-1 combines with J gene TRBJ2-1, with 7 bases aligning to TRBD1. CDR1 and CDR2 (germline): SGHRS, YFSETQ. This CDR3 spans 17 amino acids. Trimming removed 4 bases from V and 4 bases from J; junction bases left unmatched: 14.

The chain employs TRBV9 and TRBJ2-1; D gene ambiguous. The CDR3 extends over 15 amino acids. Trimming shortened V by 0 bases and J by 3 bases, and 10 bases separated the two germline ends. Per germline, CDR1 SGDLS and CDR2 YYNGEE. The DNA for the CDR3 is TGTGCCAGCAGCGTAGCGGGCGGAAACTACAATGAGCAGTTCTTC. It is translated as CASSVAGGNYNEQFF.

The gene calls are TRBV5-1 and TRBJ1-2; possibly TRBD1 for D (5 bases). Germline loops: CDR1 SGHRS, CDR2 YFSETQ. V was cut by 0 bases and J by 6 bases, with 9 bases left in between. The CDR3 is made up of 13 amino acids. CDR3 DNA: TGCGCCAGCAGCTTGGACCAGGGTGATGGCTACACCTTC. This sequence encodes CASSLDQGDGYTF.

The rearrangement links TRBV19 to TRBJ2-2; perhaps TRBD2 as D (6 bases). Trimming stripped 6 bases from V and 9 bases from J, with 17 bases between. The germline V gene has CDR1 LNHDA and CDR2 SQIVND (reference sequence). The CDR3 loop spans 14 amino acids. CDR3 sequence (DNA): TGTGCCAGTAGGATTAACTTGCGGGGTTGGGAGCTGTTTTTT. This translates into CASRINLRGWELFF. Full variable domain (outside the CDR3, taken from reference TRBV19 and TRBJ2-2): DGGITQSPKYLFRKEGQNVTLSCEQNLNHDAMYWYRQDPGQGLRLIYYSQIVNDFQKGDIAEGYSVSREKKESFPLTVTSAQKNPTAFYLCASRINLRGWELFFGEGSRLTVL.

This chain connects TRBV18 to TRBJ2-2, with D hard to call. V shed 4 bases and J shed 1 base, with 4 bases lying between them. Germline V gene sequence: CDR1 KGHSH, CDR2 LQKENI. The CDR3 has 13 residues. The CDR3 region is CASSLRNTGELFF. For the CDR3, the DNA is TGTGCCAGCTCACTACGGAACACCGGGGAGCTGTTTTTT.

This rearrangement joins TRBV5-6 to TRBJ2-2; 8 nucleotides agree with TRBD1. There are 16 residues in the CDR3. Germline assignment: CDR1 SGHDT and CDR2 YYEEEE. The ends lost 1 base at V and 2 bases at J; junction bases unmatched: 4. In DNA form, the CDR3 reads TGTGCCAGCAGCTTGTTTCAGGGGGCCAACACCGGGGAGCTGTTTTTT. Residues: CASSLFQGANTGELFF.

This clone was observed once. This chain joins TRBV29-1 and TRBJ2-6; 7 nucleotides match TRBD2. This CDR3 spans 15 amino acids. The germline V gene encodes CDR1 SQVTM and CDR2 ANQGSEA. The ends lost 4 bases at V and 2 bases at J; junction bases unmatched: 5. In DNA, the CDR3 is TGCAGCGTTGCGAGCGGGGTTCCTGGGGCCAACGTCCTGACTTTC. Residues: CSVASGVPGANVLTF.